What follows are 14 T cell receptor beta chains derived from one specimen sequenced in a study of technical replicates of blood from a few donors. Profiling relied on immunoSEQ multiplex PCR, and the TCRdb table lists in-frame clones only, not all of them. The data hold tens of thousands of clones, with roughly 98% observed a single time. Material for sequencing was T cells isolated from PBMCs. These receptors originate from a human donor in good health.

CDR3 nucleotide sequence: TGTGCCAGCAGTGATCGGGTAGCGGGCATGTACAATGAGCAGTTCTTC. It codes for CASSDRVAGMYNEQFF. The rearrangement links TRBV2 to TRBJ2-1; TRBD2 agrees at 7 bases. V shed 3 bases, J shed 4 bases, and the junction held 9 bases outside the gene matches. CDR3 length: 16 amino acids. CDR1 and CDR2 from the germline V gene are SNHLY and FYNNEI.

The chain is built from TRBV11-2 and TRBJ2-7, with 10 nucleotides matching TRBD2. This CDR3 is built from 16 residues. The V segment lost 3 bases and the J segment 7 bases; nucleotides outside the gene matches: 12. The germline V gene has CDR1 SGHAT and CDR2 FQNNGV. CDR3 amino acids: CASSLVAGGPFGEQYF. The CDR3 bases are TGTGCCAGCAGCTTGGTAGCGGGAGGCCCCTTTGGTGAGCAGTACTTC.

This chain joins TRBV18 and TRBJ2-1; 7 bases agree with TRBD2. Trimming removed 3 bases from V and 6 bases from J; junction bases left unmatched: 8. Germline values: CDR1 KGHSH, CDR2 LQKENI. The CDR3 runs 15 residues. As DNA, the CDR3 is TGTGCCAGCTCACCGCCAGGACTAGTGAGCAATGAGCAGTTCTTC. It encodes CASSPPGLVSNEQFF.

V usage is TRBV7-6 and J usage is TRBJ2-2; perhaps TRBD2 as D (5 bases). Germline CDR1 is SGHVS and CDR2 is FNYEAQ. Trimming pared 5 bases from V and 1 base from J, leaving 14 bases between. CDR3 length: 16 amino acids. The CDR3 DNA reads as TGTGCCAGCAGCCCCTATAGAGGGATGAACACCGGGGAGCTGTTTTTT. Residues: CASSPYRGMNTGELFF.

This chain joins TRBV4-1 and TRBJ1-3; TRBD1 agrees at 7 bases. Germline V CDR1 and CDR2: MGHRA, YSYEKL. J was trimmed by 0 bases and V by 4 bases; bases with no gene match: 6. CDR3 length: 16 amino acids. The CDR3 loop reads CASSRGTASSGNTIYF. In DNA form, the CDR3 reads TGCGCCAGCAGCCGGGGGACAGCCAGCTCTGGAAACACCATATATTTT.

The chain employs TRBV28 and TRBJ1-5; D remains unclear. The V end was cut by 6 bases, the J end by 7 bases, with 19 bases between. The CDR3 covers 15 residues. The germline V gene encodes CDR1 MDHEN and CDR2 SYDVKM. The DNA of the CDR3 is TGTGCCAGCAGCCCCCCCCGCCGTCCCGGGCAGCCCCAGCATTTT. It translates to CASSPPRRPGQPQHF.

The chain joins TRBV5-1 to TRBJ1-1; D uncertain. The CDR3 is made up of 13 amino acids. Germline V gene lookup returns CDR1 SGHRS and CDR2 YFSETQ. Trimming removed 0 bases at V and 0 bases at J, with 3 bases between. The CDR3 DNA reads TGCGCCAGCAGCTTGGATATGAACACTGAAGCTTTCTTT. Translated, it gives CASSLDMNTEAFF. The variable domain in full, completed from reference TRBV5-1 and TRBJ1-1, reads KAGVTQTPRYLIKTRGQQVTLSCSPISGHRSVSWYQQTPGQGLQFLFEYFSETQRNKGNFPGRFSGRQFSNSRSEMNVSTLELGDSALYLCASSLDMNTEAFFGQGTRLTVV.

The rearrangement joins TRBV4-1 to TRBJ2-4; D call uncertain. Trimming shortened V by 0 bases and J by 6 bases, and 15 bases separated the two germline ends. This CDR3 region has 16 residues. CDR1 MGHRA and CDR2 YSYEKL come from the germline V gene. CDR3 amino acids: CASSQDFLGYINIQYF. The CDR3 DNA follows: TGCGCCAGCAGCCAAGACTTCTTGGGCTACATAAACATTCAGTACTTC.

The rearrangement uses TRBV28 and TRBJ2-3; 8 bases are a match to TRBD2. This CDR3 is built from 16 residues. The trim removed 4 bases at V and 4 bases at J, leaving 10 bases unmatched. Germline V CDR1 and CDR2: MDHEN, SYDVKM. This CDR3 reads CASSSISGIGADTQYF. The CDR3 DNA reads TGTGCCAGCAGTTCCATTAGCGGGATAGGTGCAGATACGCAGTATTTT.

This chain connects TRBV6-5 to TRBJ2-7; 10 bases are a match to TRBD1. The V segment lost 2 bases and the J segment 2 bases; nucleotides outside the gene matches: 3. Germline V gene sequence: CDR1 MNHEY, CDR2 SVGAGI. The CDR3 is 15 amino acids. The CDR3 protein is CASSYVGQGAYEQYF. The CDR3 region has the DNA TGTGCCAGCAGTTACGTTGGACAGGGGGCCTACGAGCAGTACTTC.

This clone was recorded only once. Here the CDR3 reads CASRDSFYEQYF. The CDR3 coding sequence is TGTGCCAGCCGGGACTCGTTCTACGAGCAGTACTTC. The J gene is TRBJ2-7, the V gene TRBV28, with a tentative D call TRBD2 (6 bases). The CDR3 totals 12 residues. CDR1 and CDR2 from the germline V gene are MDHEN and SYDVKM. The V and J ends lost 8 bases and 3 bases respectively, with 11 bases between them.

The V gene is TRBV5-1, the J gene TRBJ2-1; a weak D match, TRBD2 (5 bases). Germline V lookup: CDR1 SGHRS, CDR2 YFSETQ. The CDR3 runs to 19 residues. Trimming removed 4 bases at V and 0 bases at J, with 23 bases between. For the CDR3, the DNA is TGCGCCAGCAGCGACCTCGGACCAGGACTCAAAAACTCCTACAATGAGCAGTTCTTC. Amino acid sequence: CASSDLGPGLKNSYNEQFF.

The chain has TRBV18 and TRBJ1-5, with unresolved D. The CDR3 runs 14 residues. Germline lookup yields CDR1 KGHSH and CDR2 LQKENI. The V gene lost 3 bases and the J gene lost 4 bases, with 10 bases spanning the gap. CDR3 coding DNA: TGTGCCAGCTCACCGGCCGTAAATAATCAGCCCCAGCATTTT. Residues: CASSPAVNNQPQHF.

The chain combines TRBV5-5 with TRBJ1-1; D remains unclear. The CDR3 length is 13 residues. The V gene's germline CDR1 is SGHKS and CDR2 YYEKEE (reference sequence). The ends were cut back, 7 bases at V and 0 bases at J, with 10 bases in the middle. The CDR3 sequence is CASGADMNTEAFF. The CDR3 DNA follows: TGTGCCAGCGGCGCAGACATGAACACTGAAGCTTTCTTT. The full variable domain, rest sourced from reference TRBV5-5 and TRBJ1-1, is DAGVTQSPTHLIKTRGQQVTLRCSPISGHKSVSWYQQVLGQGPQFIFQYYEKEERGRGNFPDRFSARQFPNYSSELNVNALLLGDSALYLCASGADMNTEAFFGQGTRLTVV.